Each of the 13 T cell receptor beta chains below was sequenced from the same sample in a study of T cell repertoires in cytomegalovirus infection (dated by TCRdb to between 2018 and 2021). For sequencing, an Illumina HiSeq 1500 was employed. TCRdb reworked the public reads: Q25 trimming with fastp, MiXCR clone assembly, productive beta chains retained. CDR3 protein sequences are deduplicated, and each keeps its most common genes and DNA. This sample comprises around 210,000 distinct CDR3 sequences, 5% to 8.5% of them detected only once. The biggest ten clones account for roughly 6.5% of the sample. The sample consisted of PBMCs. Source of these receptors: a human donor in good health (CMV status not recorded). Some clones in this sample may be carry-over from other donors' samples.

This clonotype came up many times. The chain links TRBV14 to TRBJ1-5; D is ambiguous. In germline, CDR1 is SGHDN, CDR2 FVKESK. V dropped 1 base and J dropped 10 bases, with 11 bases sitting between them. The CDR3 extends over 13 amino acids. In DNA, the CDR3 is TGTGCCAGCAGCCAAGTTGGAGGGTTTCCCCAGCATTTT. This encodes CASSQVGGFPQHF.

This clonotype was counted at least ten times. This chain uses TRBV7-2 with TRBJ1-6; the D gene is possibly TRBD1 (6 bases). The CDR3 length is 15 residues. The germline gives CDR1 SGHTA, CDR2 FQGNSA. V was trimmed by 2 bases and J by 10 bases, leaving 15 bases between them. The CDR3 spells CASSLIEQGRSPLHF. For the CDR3, the DNA is TGTGCCAGCAGCTTAATCGAGCAGGGGCGGTCACCCCTCCACTTT.

This clonotype was found many times. This chain uses TRBV11-2 with TRBJ2-2; D perhaps matches TRBD2 (6 bases). V was trimmed by 3 bases and J by 3 bases, leaving 8 bases between them. CDR1 and CDR2 (germline): SGHAT, FQNNGV. The CDR3 runs 14 residues. The CDR3 here is CASSLGLYTGELFF. Written as DNA, the CDR3 is TGTGCCAGCAGCTTGGGACTCTACACCGGGGAGCTGTTTTTT.

This clonotype has just a few counts. This chain uses TRBV5-1 with TRBJ2-3; 9 nucleotides agree with TRBD1. The CDR3 is 15 residues long. CDR1 is SGHRS, CDR2 YFSETQ, per germline. The V and J ends lost 4 bases and 8 bases, in that order; junction bases with no gene match: 11. The CDR3 loop reads CASSPGTGTLGTQYF. The CDR3 DNA follows: TGCGCCAGCAGCCCCGGGACAGGGACTCTTGGTACGCAGTATTTT.

V gene TRBV5-4 combines with J gene TRBJ2-1, with D possibly being TRBD1 (5 bases). V was clipped by 9 bases and J by 0 bases, with 16 bases between them. CDR1 is SGHNT, CDR2 YYREEE, per germline (reference sequence). This CDR3 has 15 amino acids. CDR3 coding DNA: TGTGCCATCAGGGCCAGGGCCAGCTCCTACAATGAGCAGTTCTTC. It yields the protein CAIRARASSYNEQFF.

Many counts were recorded for this clonotype. The chain combines TRBV7-9 with TRBJ1-1; 8 bases are shared with TRBD1. V lost 4 bases to trimming and J lost 1 base; unmatched junction nucleotides: 2. The CDR3 is 14 amino acids. In germline, CDR1 is SEHNR, CDR2 FQNEAQ (reference sequence). CDR3 residues: CASSWTGWNTEAFF. In nucleotides, the CDR3 is TGTGCCAGCAGCTGGACAGGGTGGAACACTGAAGCTTTCTTT.

There are many counts of this clonotype. The CDR3 DNA reads as TGTGCCAGCAGTCTAGGACGGACTCCGAGCTCCTACGAGCAGTACTTC. This codes for CASSLGRTPSSYEQYF. This chain links TRBV12-3 or TRBV12-4 with TRBJ2-7; tentatively, D is TRBD2 (5 bases). V lost 5 bases, J lost 0 bases, and 17 bases lay in between. This CDR3 contains 16 residues.

This clonotype showed up many times. The CDR3 region is CASSYGGVMNSEQFF. CDR3 nucleotides: TGTGCCAGCAGTTACGGAGGGGTCATGAACAGTGAGCAGTTCTTC. This chain links TRBV6-2 or TRBV6-3 with TRBJ2-1; D might be TRBD2 (6 bases). The CDR3 runs 15 residues. In germline, CDR1 is MNHEY, CDR2 SVGEGT. Trimming pared 2 bases from V and 9 bases from J, leaving 17 bases between.

The chain links TRBV29-1 to TRBJ2-5; unclear D gene. Trimming cost V 1 base and J 4 bases, with 1 base left between them. The length of the CDR3 is 10 residues. The germline CDR1 and CDR2 sequences are SQVTM and ANQGSEA. Written as DNA, the CDR3 is TGCAGCGTTGAAGGAGAGACCCAGTACTTC. It yields the protein CSVEGETQYF.

This clonotype was picked up many times. The chain links TRBV4-1 to TRBJ2-5, with D possibly being TRBD2 (5 bases). Per the germline V gene, CDR1 is MGHRA and CDR2 is YSYEKL. Trimming pared 4 bases from V and 4 bases from J, leaving 16 bases between. This CDR3 region has 15 residues. In DNA, the CDR3 is TGCGCCAGCAGCCTAGATGAAGTTCGGGGAGAGACCCAGTACTTC. The encoded protein is CASSLDEVRGETQYF.

The table lists this clonotype with a few counts. V gene TRBV7-9 combines with J gene TRBJ2-1; 8 nucleotides match TRBD2. The CDR3 length is 15 residues. Germline V gene data show CDR1 as SEHNR and CDR2 as FQNEAQ (reference sequence). V trimming: 4 bases; J trimming: 4 bases; junction bases outside the gene matches: 6. The CDR3 region has the DNA TGTGCCAGCAGCTCTACTAGCGGACAGTACAATGAGCAGTTCTTC. This codes for CASSSTSGQYNEQFF.

The table lists this clonotype with many counts. This chain connects TRBV24-1 to TRBJ1-5, with D possibly TRBD1 on 6 matching bases. The germline V gene encodes CDR1 KGHDR and CDR2 SFDVKD. The CDR3 sequence is 16 residues long. V dropped 4 bases and J dropped 5 bases, with 17 bases sitting between them. The CDR3 loop reads CATSENTGSEDQPQHF. CDR3 nucleotide sequence: TGTGCCACCAGTGAGAACACAGGGAGTGAGGATCAGCCCCAGCATTTT.

This clonotype appeared many times. This chain links TRBV18 with TRBJ1-3, with D possibly matching TRBD1 (5 bases). Germline values: CDR1 KGHSH, CDR2 LQKENI. This CDR3 contains 14 residues. V was pared by 2 bases and J by 2 bases, with 7 bases between. CDR3 sequence (DNA): TGTGCCAGCTCACCAGAAGGGGCTGGAAACACCATATATTTT. Protein: CASSPEGAGNTIYF. The full variable domain, completed using reference TRBV18 and TRBJ1-3, is NAGVMQNPRHLVRRRGQEARLRCSPMKGHSHVYWYRQLPEEGLKFMVYLQKENIIDESGMPKERFSAEFPKEGPSILRIQQVVRGDSAAYFCASSPEGAGNTIYFGEGSWLTVV.